The 10 T cell receptor beta chains presented below share a single source sample, sequenced in a study of blood T cell repertoires in COVID-19. Assay used: immunoSEQ multiplex PCR; TCRdb lists only in-frame clones, some missing. Counted here are a few hundred thousand clones, roughly 89% occurring once; the ten biggest clones make up roughly 9.4%. Source material: PBMCs or T cells enriched from blood (not recorded which). The receptors here all came from a woman aged 50 to 60 who had recovered from COVID-19.

V is TRBV18 and J is TRBJ1-2; no clear D gene. V dropped 2 bases and J dropped 2 bases, with 21 bases sitting between them. Germline CDR1 and CDR2: KGHSH and LQKENI. This CDR3 region has 18 residues. The CDR3, as DNA: TGTGCCAGCTCACCAACCCGGGCGGGGAACAACCAAAACTATGGCTACACCTTC. Translation gives CASSPTRAGNNQNYGYTF.

This sequence joins TRBV6-6 and TRBJ2-7; D might be TRBD2 (7 bases). Germline loops: CDR1 MNHNY, CDR2 SVGAGI (reference sequence). Trimming removed 0 bases at V and 1 base at J, with 13 bases between. The length of the CDR3 is 16 residues. The CDR3 loop is CASSYSGGGQSYEQYF. CDR3 sequence (DNA): TGTGCCAGCAGTTACTCAGGCGGGGGCCAGTCCTACGAGCAGTACTTC.

This rearrangement joins TRBV5-6 to TRBJ1-1; TRBD1 agrees at 7 bases. V was pared by 0 bases and J by 5 bases, with 7 bases of the junction left unmatched. This CDR3 comprises 15 residues. Germline V lookup: CDR1 SGHDT, CDR2 YYEEEE. The DNA of the CDR3 is TGTGCCAGCAGCTTGGCCGGGACAGTGGGGACTGAAGCTTTCTTT. Protein sequence: CASSLAGTVGTEAFF.

The chain joins TRBV18 to TRBJ2-6; 9 bases are shared with TRBD1. Unmatched junction bases numbered 4, after V lost 3 bases and J lost 4 bases. CDR3 length equals 16 residues. Germline V gene lookup returns CDR1 KGHSH and CDR2 LQKENI. Written as DNA, the CDR3 is TGTGCCAGCTCACCGGGACAGGGTACCGGGGCCAACGTCCTGACTTTC. This encodes CASSPGQGTGANVLTF.

The chain recombines TRBV28 with TRBJ1-2; 7 bases are a match to TRBD1. The germline gives CDR1 MDHEN, CDR2 SYDVKM. V lost 4 bases to trimming and J lost 8 bases; unmatched junction nucleotides: 7. CDR3 length: 13 amino acids. In DNA form, the CDR3 reads TGTGCCAGCAGTTCTGGGGCAGGGGGAGGCTACACCTTC. Translated: CASSSGAGGGYTF.

This rearrangement joins TRBV11-2 to TRBJ2-2, with D maybe TRBD1 (6 bases). Per the germline V gene, CDR1 is SGHAT and CDR2 is FQNNGV. The CDR3 consists of 18 residues. V lost 0 bases and J 2 bases, leaving 16 bases between the germline ends. Here the CDR3 reads CASSLDLAAGVNTGELFF. The CDR3, as DNA: TGTGCCAGCAGCTTAGATCTGGCGGCAGGGGTCAACACCGGGGAGCTGTTTTTT.

The chain links TRBV7-2 to TRBJ2-3, with TRBD1 as a possible D gene (6 bases). V was trimmed by 4 bases and J by 0 bases, leaving 17 bases between them. Germline lookup yields CDR1 SGHTA and CDR2 FQGNSA. CDR3 length: 17 amino acids. CDR3 in DNA: TGTGCCAGCAGCTCCAGCGCCGGGACACCCAGCACAGATACGCAGTATTTT. This sequence encodes CASSSSAGTPSTDTQYF.

This clone was picked up one time. The chain is built from TRBV7-3 and TRBJ2-1, with 11 nucleotides matching TRBD1. This CDR3 is built from 16 residues. Trimming at V came to 5 bases and at J to 2 bases, leaving 5 bases not matched to a gene. CDR1 and CDR2 (germline): SGHTA, FQGTGA. CDR3 in DNA: TGTGCCAGCAGCACGGACAGGGGGCATCCCTACAATGAGCAGTTCTTC. Translated: CASSTDRGHPYNEQFF.

The chain is built from TRBV19 and TRBJ1-6, with TRBD1 identical over 8 bases. The CDR3 totals 16 residues. V gave up 7 bases and J gave up 3 bases; unmatched junction bases: 8. Germline values: CDR1 LNHDA, CDR2 SQIVND (reference sequence). Here the CDR3 reads CASTDLDRDYNSPLHF. The DNA for the CDR3 is TGTGCCAGTACCGATTTGGACAGGGACTATAATTCACCCCTCCACTTT.

The rearrangement joins TRBV25-1 to TRBJ1-4; D is unclear. Germline lookup yields CDR1 MGHDK and CDR2 SYGVNS. V lost 4 bases and J lost 3, with 12 bases in between. CDR3 length: 15 amino acids. The CDR3 loop is CASSGSQAANEKLFF. Written as DNA, the CDR3 is TGTGCCAGCAGTGGGTCCCAAGCGGCTAATGAAAAACTGTTTTTT.